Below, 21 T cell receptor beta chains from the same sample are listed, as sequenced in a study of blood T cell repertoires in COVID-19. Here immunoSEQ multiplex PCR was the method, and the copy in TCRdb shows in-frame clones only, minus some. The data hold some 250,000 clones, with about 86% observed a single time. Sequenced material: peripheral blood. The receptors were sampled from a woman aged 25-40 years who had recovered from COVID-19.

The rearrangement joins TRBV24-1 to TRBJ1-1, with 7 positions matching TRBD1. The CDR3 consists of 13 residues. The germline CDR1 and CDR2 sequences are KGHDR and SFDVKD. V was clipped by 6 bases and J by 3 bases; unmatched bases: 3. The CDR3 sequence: CATSTGVDTEAFF. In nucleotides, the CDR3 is TGTGCCACCAGTACAGGGGTTGACACTGAAGCTTTCTTT.

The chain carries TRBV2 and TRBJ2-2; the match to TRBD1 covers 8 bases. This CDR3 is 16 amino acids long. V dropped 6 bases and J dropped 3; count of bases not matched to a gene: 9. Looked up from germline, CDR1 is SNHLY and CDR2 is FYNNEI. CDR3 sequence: CASSSRQGRYTGELFF. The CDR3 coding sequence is TGTGCCAGCAGCTCCCGACAGGGGAGGTACACCGGGGAGCTGTTTTTT.

CDR3 protein: CASARGTGVTSSYNEQFF. CDR3 DNA: TGTGCCAGCGCTCGCGGGACAGGGGTCACCAGCTCCTACAATGAGCAGTTCTTC. This chain joins TRBV9 and TRBJ2-1; 10 bases align to TRBD1. Unmatched junction bases numbered 13, after V lost 7 bases and J lost 0 bases. The CDR3 length is 18 residues. Germline assignment: CDR1 SGDLS and CDR2 YYNGEE. The whole variable domain, filled in from reference TRBV9 and TRBJ2-1, reads DSGVTQTPKHLITATGQRVTLRCSPRSGDLSVYWYQQSLDQGLQFLIQYYNGEERAKGNILERFSAQQFPDLHSELNLSSLELGDSALYFCASARGTGVTSSYNEQFFGPGTRLTVL.

The CDR3, as DNA: TGTGCCAGCAGACCCACAGGGGTAGATGGCTACACCTTC. This encodes CASRPTGVDGYTF. The chain is built from TRBV7-9 and TRBJ1-2; 7 bases match TRBD1. Germline lookup yields CDR1 SEHNR and CDR2 FQNEAQ (reference sequence). J lost 6 bases, V lost 6 bases, and 7 bases had no gene match. This CDR3 spans 13 amino acids.

In DNA, the CDR3 is TGCGCCAGCAGCCTGTCCGGGACAGGGATAACCTACGAGCAGTACTTC. Amino acid sequence: CASSLSGTGITYEQYF. The V call is TRBV5-1, the J call TRBJ2-7; 9 nucleotides agree with TRBD1. CDR3 size: 16 residues. After removal of 4 bases from V and 2 bases from J, the junction contained 10 bases not matched to a gene. The germline V gene has CDR1 SGHRS and CDR2 YFSETQ.

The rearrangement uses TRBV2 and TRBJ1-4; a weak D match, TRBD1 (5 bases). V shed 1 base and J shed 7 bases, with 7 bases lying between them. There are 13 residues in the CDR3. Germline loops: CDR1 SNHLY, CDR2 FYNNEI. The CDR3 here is CASSEGGGEKLFF. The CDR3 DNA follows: TGTGCCAGCAGTGAAGGGGGCGGTGAAAAACTGTTTTTT.

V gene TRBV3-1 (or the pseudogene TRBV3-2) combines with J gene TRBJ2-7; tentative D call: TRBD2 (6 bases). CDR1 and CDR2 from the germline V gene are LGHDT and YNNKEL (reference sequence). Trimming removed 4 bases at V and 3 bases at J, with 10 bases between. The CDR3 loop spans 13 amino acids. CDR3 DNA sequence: TGTGCCAGCAGCCTCCGGGGACTCTACGAGCAGTACTTC. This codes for CASSLRGLYEQYF.

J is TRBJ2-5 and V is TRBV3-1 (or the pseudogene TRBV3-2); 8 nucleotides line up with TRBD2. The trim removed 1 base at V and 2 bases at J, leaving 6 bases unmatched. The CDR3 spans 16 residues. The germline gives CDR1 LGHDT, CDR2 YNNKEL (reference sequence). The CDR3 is CASSQGTGGPQETQYF. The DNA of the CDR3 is TGTGCCAGCAGCCAAGGAACGGGGGGGCCTCAAGAGACCCAGTACTTC.

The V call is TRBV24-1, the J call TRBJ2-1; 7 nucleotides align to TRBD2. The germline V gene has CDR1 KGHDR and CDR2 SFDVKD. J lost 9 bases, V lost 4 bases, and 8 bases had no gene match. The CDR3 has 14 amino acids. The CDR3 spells CATSDRKRGLEQFF. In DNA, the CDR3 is TGTGCCACCAGTGACCGAAAGCGGGGTCTTGAGCAGTTCTTC.

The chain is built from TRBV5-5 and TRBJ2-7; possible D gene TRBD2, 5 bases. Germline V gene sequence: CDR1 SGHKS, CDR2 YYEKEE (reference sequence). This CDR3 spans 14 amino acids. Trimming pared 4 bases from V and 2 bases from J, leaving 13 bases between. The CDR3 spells CASSDPGKTYEQYF. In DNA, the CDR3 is TGTGCCAGCAGCGACCCGGGAAAAACCTACGAGCAGTACTTC.

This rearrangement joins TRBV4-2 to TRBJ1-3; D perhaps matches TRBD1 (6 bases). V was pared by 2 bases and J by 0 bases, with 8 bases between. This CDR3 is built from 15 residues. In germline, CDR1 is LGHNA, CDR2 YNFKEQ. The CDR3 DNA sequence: TGTGCCAGCAGCCAAACAGGGTTCTCTGGAAACACCATATATTTT. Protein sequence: CASSQTGFSGNTIYF.

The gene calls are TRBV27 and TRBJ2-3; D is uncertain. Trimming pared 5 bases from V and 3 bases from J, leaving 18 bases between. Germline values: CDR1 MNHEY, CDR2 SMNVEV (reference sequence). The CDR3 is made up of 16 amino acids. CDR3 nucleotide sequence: TGTGCCAGCAGTGCCTCGGTGATTTCGAGGACAGATACGCAGTATTTT. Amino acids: CASSASVISRTDTQYF.

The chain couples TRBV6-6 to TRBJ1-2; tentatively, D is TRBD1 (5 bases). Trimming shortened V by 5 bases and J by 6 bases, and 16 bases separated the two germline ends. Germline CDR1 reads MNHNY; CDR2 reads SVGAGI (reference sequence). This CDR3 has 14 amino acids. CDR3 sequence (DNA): TGTGCCAGCAGTCCCAGGGAATCCTCGAATGGCTACACCTTC. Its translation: CASSPRESSNGYTF.

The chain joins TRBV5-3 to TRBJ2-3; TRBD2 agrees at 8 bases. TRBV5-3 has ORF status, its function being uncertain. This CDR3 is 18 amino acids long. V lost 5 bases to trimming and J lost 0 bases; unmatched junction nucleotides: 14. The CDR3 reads CARRAREAGARSTDTQYF. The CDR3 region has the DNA TGTGCCAGAAGGGCACGGGAAGCGGGGGCCCGAAGCACAGATACGCAGTATTTT.

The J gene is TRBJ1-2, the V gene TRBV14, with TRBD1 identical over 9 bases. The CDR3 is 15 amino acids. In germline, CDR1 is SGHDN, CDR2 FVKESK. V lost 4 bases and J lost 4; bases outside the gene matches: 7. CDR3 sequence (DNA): TGTGCCAGCAGCCCTCTACAGGGGGCCCGCTATGGCTACACCTTC. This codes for CASSPLQGARYGYTF.

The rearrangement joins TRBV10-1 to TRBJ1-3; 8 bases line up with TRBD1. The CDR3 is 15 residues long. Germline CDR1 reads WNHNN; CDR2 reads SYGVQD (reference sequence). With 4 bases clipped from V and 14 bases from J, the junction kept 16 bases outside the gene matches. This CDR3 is CASSGNNRDRRVVYF. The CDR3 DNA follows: TGCGCCAGCAGTGGGAATAACCGGGACAGGAGAGTAGTATATTTT.

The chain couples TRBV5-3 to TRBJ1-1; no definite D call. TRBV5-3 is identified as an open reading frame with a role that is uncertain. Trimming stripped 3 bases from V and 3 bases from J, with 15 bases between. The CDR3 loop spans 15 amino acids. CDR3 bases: TGTGCCAGAAGCTCCCACCGGGTCCCCTACACTGAAGCTTTCTTT. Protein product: CARSSHRVPYTEAFF.

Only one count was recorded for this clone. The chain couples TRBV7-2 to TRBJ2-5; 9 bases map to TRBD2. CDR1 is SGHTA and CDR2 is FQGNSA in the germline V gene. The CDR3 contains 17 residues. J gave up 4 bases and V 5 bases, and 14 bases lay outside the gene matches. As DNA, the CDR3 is TGTGCCAGCAGCCCGGTGGGAGCGGGGGGCCCAGGAGAGACCCAGTACTTC. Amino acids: CASSPVGAGGPGETQYF.

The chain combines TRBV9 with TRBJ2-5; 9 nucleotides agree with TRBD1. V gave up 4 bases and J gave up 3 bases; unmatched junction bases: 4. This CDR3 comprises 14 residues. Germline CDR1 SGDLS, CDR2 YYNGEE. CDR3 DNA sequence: TGTGCCAGCAGCCTACAGGGGGCCAAAGAGACCCAGTACTTC. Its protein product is CASSLQGAKETQYF.

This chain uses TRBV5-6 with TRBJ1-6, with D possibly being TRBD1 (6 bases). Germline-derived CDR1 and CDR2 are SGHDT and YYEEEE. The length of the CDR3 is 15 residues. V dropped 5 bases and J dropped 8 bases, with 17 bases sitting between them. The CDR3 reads CASRPAGQPDSPLHF. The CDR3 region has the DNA TGTGCCAGCAGACCAGCCGGACAGCCGGATTCACCCCTCCACTTT.

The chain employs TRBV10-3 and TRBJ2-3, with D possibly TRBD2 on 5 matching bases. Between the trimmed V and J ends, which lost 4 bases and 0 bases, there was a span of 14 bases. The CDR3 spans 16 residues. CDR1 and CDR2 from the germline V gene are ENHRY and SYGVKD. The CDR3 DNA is TGTGCCATCAGTGGGCAAGTCGGAGGCAGCACAGATACGCAGTATTTT. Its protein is CAISGQVGGSTDTQYF.